These T cell receptor beta chains were read from a single sample in a study of post-analysis software for immune sequencing data. TCRdb processed the PCR reads anew with MiXCR; each CDR3 protein has one entry. Among some 700,000 distinct CDR3 sequences, approximately 59% were seen once, and the ten largest hold around 11%. Sequenced input: blood. All receptors derive from a girl aged 2 to 9 with multiple sclerosis. CDR3s include the opening cysteine and the closing phenylalanine or tryptophan. Fields, in order: CDR3 protein, J gene, V gene.

CDR3aa: CASSPTTGGTDEQFF
j_gene: TRBJ2-1
v_gene: TRBV5-1

CDR3aa: CATSRDQGGNEQFF
j_gene: TRBJ2-1
v_gene: TRBV15

CDR3aa: CASSYSIAERASNQPQHF
j_gene: TRBJ1-5
v_gene: TRBV6-5

CDR3aa: CASSFPRGYNEQFF
j_gene: TRBJ2-1
v_gene: TRBV5-5

CDR3aa: CVSNIGENTEAFF
j_gene: TRBJ1-1
v_gene: TRBV6-6

CDR3aa: CASARVGANVLTF
j_gene: TRBJ2-6
v_gene: TRBV6-5

CDR3aa: CASSPLPSIIVEQYF
j_gene: .
v_gene: TRBV7-4

CDR3aa: CSATTSGTFNEQFF
j_gene: TRBJ2-1
v_gene: TRBV20-1

CDR3aa: CAISESFGQGENEQFF
j_gene: TRBJ2-1
v_gene: TRBV10-3

CDR3aa: CASRRPGQGNSGANVLTF
j_gene: TRBJ2-6
v_gene: TRBV11-2

CDR3aa: CASSQDPAGRDDSPLHF
j_gene: TRBJ1-6
v_gene: TRBV4-2

CDR3aa: CSAGPLAGGRQKTQYF
j_gene: TRBJ2-5
v_gene: TRBV20-1

CDR3aa: CASSVGTTSSTDTQYF
j_gene: TRBJ2-3
v_gene: TRBV2

CDR3aa: CTISENNEQFF
j_gene: TRBJ2-1
v_gene: TRBV10-3

CDR3aa: CASELAGGETQYF
j_gene: TRBJ2-5
v_gene: TRBV10-2

CDR3aa: CASSQARYSYEQYF
j_gene: TRBJ2-7
v_gene: TRBV4-2

CDR3aa: CASTNREVGNEQFF
j_gene: TRBJ2-1
v_gene: TRBV5-1

CDR3aa: CASSLIRSAGGRGDTQYF
j_gene: TRBJ2-3
v_gene: TRBV7-2

CDR3aa: CSASSGRPGYEQYF
j_gene: .
v_gene: TRBV20-1

CDR3aa: CSVQLAGNEQFF
j_gene: TRBJ2-1
v_gene: TRBV29-1

CDR3aa: CASSYSSLQGDPSPLHF
j_gene: TRBJ1-6
v_gene: TRBV6-5

CDR3aa: CASSYVGGSDTQYF
j_gene: TRBJ2-3
v_gene: TRBV4-2

CDR3aa: CASSLGPERRTQYF
j_gene: .
v_gene: TRBV7-7

CDR3aa: CSARVAGIYNEQFF
j_gene: TRBJ2-1
v_gene: TRBV20-1

CDR3aa: CASRLAETNTGELFF
j_gene: TRBJ2-2
v_gene: TRBV28

CDR3aa: CASSSATGSYNEQFF
j_gene: TRBJ2-1
v_gene: TRBV5-1

CDR3aa: CSVKGTSGSTYNEQFF
j_gene: TRBJ2-1
v_gene: TRBV29-1

CDR3aa: CAISEDYGYTF
j_gene: TRBJ1-2
v_gene: TRBV10-3

CDR3aa: CASSLAARTVPTDTQYF
j_gene: TRBJ2-3
v_gene: TRBV7-2

CDR3aa: CASVRGGGNREQFF
j_gene: TRBJ2-1
v_gene: TRBV12-3/TRBV12-4

CDR3aa: CASKAGIAGGRNEQFF
j_gene: TRBJ2-1
v_gene: TRBV6-2/TRBV6-3

CDR3aa: CSANGQFTDTQYF
j_gene: TRBJ2-3
v_gene: TRBV20-1

CDR3aa: CASSQVQASGEQFF
j_gene: TRBJ2-1
v_gene: TRBV3-1

CDR3aa: CASSQGLANNEQFF
j_gene: TRBJ2-1
v_gene: TRBV4-2

CDR3aa: CASSLRPLTSSYEQYF
j_gene: TRBJ2-7
v_gene: TRBV5-1

CDR3aa: CSVDRHGSANEQFF
j_gene: TRBJ2-1
v_gene: TRBV29-1

CDR3aa: CASSFSGRSPYGYTF
j_gene: TRBJ1-2
v_gene: TRBV13

CDR3aa: CASSIAGEQFF
j_gene: TRBJ2-1
v_gene: TRBV18

CDR3aa: CASSPDRNSYNSPLHF
j_gene: TRBJ1-6
v_gene: TRBV5-6

CDR3aa: CSASVIGNTEAFF
j_gene: TRBJ1-1
v_gene: TRBV20-1

CDR3aa: CASSLFQGRDEQYF
j_gene: TRBJ2-7
v_gene: TRBV5-1

CDR3aa: CSARGEPNEKLFF
j_gene: TRBJ1-4
v_gene: TRBV20-1